A selection of T cell receptor beta chains follows, all from one sample in a study of blood T cell repertoires in COVID-19. Profiling relied on immunoSEQ multiplex PCR, and the TCRdb table lists in-frame clones only, not all of them. The sample lists over 150,000 clones, approximately 88% occurring once. What was sequenced was peripheral blood. These receptors came from a woman aged 55 to 70 with acute or convalescent COVID-19. CDR3s include the opening cysteine and the closing phenylalanine or tryptophan. A D gene is named only where the DNA matches it firmly. Not all rows give a size; the values are once, few, many and, for expanded clones, a class.

clone_size d_call j_call v_call cdr3_nt cdr3_aa
NA TRBD1 TRBJ1-6 TRBV7-2 TGTGCCAGCAGCCCTACCTTTGACAGGGACTATAATTCACCCCTCCACTTT CASSPTFDRDYNSPLHF
NA TRBD1 TRBJ2-5 TRBV2 TGTGCCAGTGGGACAGGGTGGCGGGAGACCCAGTACTTC CASGTGWRETQYF
NA NA TRBJ1-2 TRBV10-1 TGCGCCAGCAGCCCCTACGGCTATGGCTACACCTTC CASSPYGYGYTF
NA TRBD2 TRBJ2-5 TRBV23-1 TGCGCCAGCAGTCAATCGAGCGGGGGGCCCCAAGAGACCCAGTACTTC CASSQSSGGPQETQYF
NA NA TRBJ1-2 TRBV18 TGTGCCAGCACTCCTGCCGGGACAAACTATGGCTACACCTTC CASTPAGTNYGYTF
NA NA TRBJ1-3 TRBV7-2 TGTGCCAGCAGCTTTCAGGGACTCTCTGGAAACACCATATATTTT CASSFQGLSGNTIYF
NA TRBD1 TRBJ2-1 TRBV27 TGTGCCAGCAGTTGGAGGGGACAGGGGATTAACAATGAGCAGTTCTTC CASSWRGQGINNEQFF
NA NA TRBJ1-1 TRBV30 TGTGCCTTGGATAGCGGGGCCAGGGATACTAACGGCCTGAACACTGAAGCTTTCTTT CALDSGARDTNGLNTEAFF
NA NA TRBJ1-4 TRBV7-6 TGTGCCAGCAGCTTGCAGAGCGGTAATGAAAAACTGTTTTTT CASSLQSGNEKLFF
NA TRBD2 TRBJ2-7 TRBV18 TGTGCCAGCTCAACTCCTCCGGGACTATGGCAGTACTTC CASSTPPGLWQYF
few NA TRBJ1-5 TRBV28 TGTGCCAGCAGCCTAAGACAGTTGGGTGGTTATAGCAATCAGCCCCAGCATTTT CASSLRQLGGYSNQPQHF
NA NA TRBJ1-3 TRBV28 TGTGCCTCAGGAGGAGCCTCTGGAAACACCATATATTTT CASGGASGNTIYF
NA NA TRBJ1-4 TRBV5-1 TGCGCCAGCAGCTTTTTGACAGCGGGCGCCGAAAAACTGTTTTTT CASSFLTAGAEKLFF
NA TRBD1 TRBJ2-5 TRBV9 TGTGCCAGCGGGGACAGGGGGCTGGAGACCCAGTACTTC CASGDRGLETQYF
NA NA TRBJ1-6 TRBV2 TGTGCCAGCTCACCACAGGGTCGGAATTCACCCCTCCACTTT CASSPQGRNSPLHF
NA NA TRBJ1-6 TRBV28 TGTGCCAGCAGCCACCTTGGGGGGGATAATTCACCCCTCCACTTT CASSHLGGDNSPLHF
NA NA TRBJ1-4 TRBV6-5 TGTGCCAGCAGTTGGGGCAGGTTAGGGGGGGATGAAAAACTGTTTTTT CASSWGRLGGDEKLFF
NA TRBD1 TRBJ1-2 TRBV27 TGTGCCAGCATTGAGGGACAGAGTTTCTATGGCTACACCTTC CASIEGQSFYGYTF
once NA TRBJ2-1 TRBV5-1 TGCGCCAGCAGCTTGGAAGAGCGGCAAACCTACAATGAGCAGTTCTTC CASSLEERQTYNEQFF
few NA TRBJ2-5 TRBV4-3 TGCGCCAGCAGCCAAGATACCGCCGTCGGAGAGACCCAGTACTTC CASSQDTAVGETQYF
NA NA TRBJ1-1 TRBV5-1 TGCGCCAGCAGCTTGGGACAGGTAAACACTGAAGCTTTCTTT CASSLGQVNTEAFF
NA NA TRBJ2-7 TRBV27 TGTGCCAGCCGTTTTTCTGGGGCCGAGCAGTACTTC CASRFSGAEQYF
once NA TRBJ1-1 TRBV5-1 TGCGCCAGCAGCTGGGGGGGTAACACTGAAGCTTTCTTT CASSWGGNTEAFF
NA TRBD1 TRBJ1-6 TRBV5-5 TGTGCCAGCAGCAGATATCCGGGACAGACTAATTCACCCCTCCACTTT CASSRYPGQTNSPLHF
NA NA TRBJ1-4 TRBV15 TGTGCCACCAGCAGAGAGGGCGGAGAGGGAAAACTGTTTTTT CATSREGGEGKLFF
NA NA TRBJ1-5 TRBV19 TGTGCCAGTCTTCGGGGGCAGCCCCAGCATTTT CASLRGQPQHF
few TRBD2 TRBJ2-1 TRBV10-1 TGCGCCAGCAGTGATTTTAGCGGGGGGCCGAATGAGCAGTTCTTC CASSDFSGGPNEQFF
NA NA TRBJ1-2 TRBV5-5 TGTGCCAGCAGCTTGTCAGGGAACTATGGCTACACCTTC CASSLSGNYGYTF
NA TRBD2 TRBJ2-7 TRBV5-1 TGCGCCAGCAGCCTGTTCGGGGGGAACTACGAGCAGTACTTC CASSLFGGNYEQYF
NA NA TRBJ1-6 TRBV6-6 TGTGCCAGCAGTTACTCGCTCATGGGGGGATCACCCCTCCACTTT CASSYSLMGGSPLHF
NA TRBD1 TRBJ1-5 TRBV20-1 TGCAGTGCTAGTGTTATCGGTGAGGCAGGGGGTCAGCCCCAGCATTTT CSASVIGEAGGQPQHF
NA TRBD1 TRBJ1-2 TRBV19 TGTGCCAGTACCAAAACGACAGGGGGCATAAACTATGGCTACACCTTC CASTKTTGGINYGYTF
few TRBD2 TRBJ2-5 TRBV7-2 TGTGCCAGCAGCTTAGCCCCTAGCGGGGGGGACCAAGAGACCCAGTACTTC CASSLAPSGGDQETQYF
NA NA TRBJ1-1 TRBV27 TGTGCCAGCAGTCCGGAGGGCACTGAAGCTTTCTTT CASSPEGTEAFF
NA TRBD1 TRBJ1-3 TRBV19 TGTGCCAGTAGTAGAGACAGGGTCGGAAACACCATATATTTT CASSRDRVGNTIYF
few TRBD1 TRBJ1-4 TRBV4-1 TGCGCCAGCAGCCGACCTCCTGGGACAGGAGTTGCAACTAATGAAAAACTGTTTTTT CASSRPPGTGVATNEKLFF
NA NA TRBJ2-5 TRBV5-1 TGCGCCAGCAGCTTGGGCCCGGGGGAGACCCAGTACTTC CASSLGPGETQYF
NA TRBD1 TRBJ1-1 TRBV6-2/TRBV6-3 TGTGCCAGCAGCCCTCGGACAGGGGGCCTGAACACTGAAGCTTTCTTT CASSPRTGGLNTEAFF
NA NA TRBJ1-5 TRBV5-8 TGTGCCAGCAGCCGGGGTCAGCCCCAGCATTTT CASSRGQPQHF
NA TRBD1 TRBJ2-5 TRBV18 TGTGCCAGCTCACCAATGACAGGGGAAGAGACCCAGTACTTC CASSPMTGEETQYF
NA NA TRBJ2-7 TRBV11-2 TGTGCCAGCAGCGGGACTCCTTTGCAGGAGCAGTACTTC CASSGTPLQEQYF
NA TRBD1 TRBJ1-2 TRBV28 TGTGCCAGCAGGGGACAGGGGCTCCCCGTTGGCTACACCTTC CASRGQGLPVGYTF
NA NA TRBJ1-5 TRBV23-1 TGCGCCAGCAACGAGATAAATCAGCCCCAGCATTTT CASNEINQPQHF
NA TRBD2 TRBJ2-3 TRBV7-4 TGTGCCAGCAGCTCCTATTCGACTAGCGGGGGGGCGGGCGGCACAGATACGCAGTATTTT CASSSYSTSGGAGGTDTQYF
NA NA TRBJ1-2 TRBV28 TGTGCCAGCAGTTTCACCGACTCAGGGGCCTATGGCTACACCTTC CASSFTDSGAYGYTF
NA TRBD1 TRBJ2-7 TRBV7-2 TGTGCCAGCAGCTTTGGTGTCAGACAGGGGGCGACTGAGCAGTACTTC CASSFGVRQGATEQYF
NA TRBD2 TRBJ2-7 TRBV12-5 TGTGCTAGTGCCCCGGGACTAGCGGGGAAAGAGCAGTACTTC CASAPGLAGKEQYF
NA NA TRBJ1-4 TRBV24-1 TGTGCCACCAGTGATTCTGGGGGCGGGTATGAAAAACTGTTTTTT CATSDSGGGYEKLFF
NA TRBD1 TRBJ2-5 TRBV28 TGTGCCAGCAGTAGCAGGGGGTCACCCCAAGAGACCCAGTACTTC CASSSRGSPQETQYF
NA NA TRBJ1-2 TRBV6-2/TRBV6-3 TGTGCCAGCAGCTTTAACAGGGATCGCTATGGCTACACCTTC CASSFNRDRYGYTF
NA TRBD1 TRBJ1-1 TRBV5-1 TGCGCCAGCAGCCGGGACAGGAACACTGAAGCTTTCTTT CASSRDRNTEAFF
NA TRBD1 TRBJ1-6 TRBV30 TGTGCCTGGAACATAGGACAGGGCAATTCACCCCTCCACTTT CAWNIGQGNSPLHF
NA NA TRBJ2-1 TRBV18 TGTGCCAGCTCACCACCGTTGACAGTCCACAATGAGCAGTTCTTC CASSPPLTVHNEQFF
NA TRBD1 TRBJ2-7 TRBV7-2 TGTGCCAGCAGCTTAGGAGGGACAGGGGGCTCCGAGCAGTACTTC CASSLGGTGGSEQYF
NA TRBD2 TRBJ2-1 TRBV24-1 TGTGCCACCAGTGATCCGGGACTAGCGAGGAATGAGCAGTTCTTC CATSDPGLARNEQFF
NA TRBD2 TRBJ2-3 TRBV15 TGTGCCACCAGCCCGGGACTAGCGGGGAGCACAGATACGCAGTATTTT CATSPGLAGSTDTQYF
NA TRBD2 TRBJ2-7 TRBV19 TGTGCCAGTAGTATAGGCGGGACTAGCGGTTCCTACGAGCAGTACTTC CASSIGGTSGSYEQYF
NA NA TRBJ2-7 TRBV18 TGTGCCAGCTCACTCCAGGGGAACGAGCAGTACTTC CASSLQGNEQYF
NA NA TRBJ1-2 TRBV9 TGTGCCAGCAGCCCCGACTGGGTCCAGGGGGGCTACACCTTC CASSPDWVQGGYTF